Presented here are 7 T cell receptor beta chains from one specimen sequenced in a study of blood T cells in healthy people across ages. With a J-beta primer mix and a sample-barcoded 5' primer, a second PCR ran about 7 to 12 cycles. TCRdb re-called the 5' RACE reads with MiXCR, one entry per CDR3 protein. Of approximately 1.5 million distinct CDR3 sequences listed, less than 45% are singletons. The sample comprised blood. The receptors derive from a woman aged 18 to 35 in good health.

The CDR3 spells CAWTPGGKPYEQYF. The CDR3 DNA sequence: TGTGCCTGGACCCCAGGCGGGAAACCCTACGAGCAGTACTTC. The chain recombines TRBV30 with TRBJ2-7, with a tentative D call TRBD2 (6 bases). The V end lost 4 bases, the J end lost 2 bases, and 15 bases lay between the germline ends. CDR1 GTSNPN and CDR2 SVGIG come from the germline V gene (reference sequence). This CDR3 comprises 14 residues.

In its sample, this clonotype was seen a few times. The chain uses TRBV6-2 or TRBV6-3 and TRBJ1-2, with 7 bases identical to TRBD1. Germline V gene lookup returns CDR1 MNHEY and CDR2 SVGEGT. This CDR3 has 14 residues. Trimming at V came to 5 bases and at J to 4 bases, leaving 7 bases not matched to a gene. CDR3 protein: CASSNLRDSYGYTF. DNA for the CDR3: TGTGCCAGCAGTAACCTCCGGGACAGCTATGGCTACACCTTC.

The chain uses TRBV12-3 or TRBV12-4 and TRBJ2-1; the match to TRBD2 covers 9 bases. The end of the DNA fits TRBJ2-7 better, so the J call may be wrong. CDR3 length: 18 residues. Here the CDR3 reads CASSSPPAGGSSYNEQYF. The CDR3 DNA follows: TGTGCCAGCAGTTCCCCCCCCGCGGGGGGGAGCTCCTACAATGAGCAGTACTTC.

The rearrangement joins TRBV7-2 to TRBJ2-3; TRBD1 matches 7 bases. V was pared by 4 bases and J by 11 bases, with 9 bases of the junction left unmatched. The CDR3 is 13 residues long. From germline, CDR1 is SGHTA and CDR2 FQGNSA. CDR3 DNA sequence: TGTGCCAGCAGCTCGCAGGGGGAGAGGGAGCAGTATTTT. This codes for CASSSQGEREQYF.

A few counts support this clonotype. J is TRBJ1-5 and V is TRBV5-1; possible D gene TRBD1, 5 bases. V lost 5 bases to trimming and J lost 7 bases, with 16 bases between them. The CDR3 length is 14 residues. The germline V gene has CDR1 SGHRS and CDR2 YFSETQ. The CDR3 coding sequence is TGCGCCAGCAGTACTGACCCGGGGGGGCAGCCCCAGCATTTT. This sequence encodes CASSTDPGGQPQHF. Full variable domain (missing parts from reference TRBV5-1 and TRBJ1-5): KAGVTQTPRYLIKTRGQQVTLSCSPISGHRSVSWYQQTPGQGLQFLFEYFSETQRNKGNFPGRFSGRQFSNSRSEMNVSTLELGDSALYLCASSTDPGGQPQHFGDGTRLSIL.

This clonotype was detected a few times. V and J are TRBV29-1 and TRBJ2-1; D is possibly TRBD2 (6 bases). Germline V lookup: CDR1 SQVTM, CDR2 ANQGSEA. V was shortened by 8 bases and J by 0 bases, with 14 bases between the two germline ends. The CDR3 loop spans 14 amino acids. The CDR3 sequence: CSSGGAGSYNEQFF. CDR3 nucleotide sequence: TGCAGCTCCGGAGGGGCCGGCTCCTACAATGAGCAGTTCTTC.

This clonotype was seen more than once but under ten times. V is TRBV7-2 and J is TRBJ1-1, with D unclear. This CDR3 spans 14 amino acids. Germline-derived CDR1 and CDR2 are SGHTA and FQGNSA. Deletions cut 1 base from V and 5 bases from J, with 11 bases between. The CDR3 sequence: CASSLVEGWTEAFF. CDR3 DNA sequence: TGTGCCAGCAGCTTAGTAGAGGGTTGGACTGAAGCTTTCTTT.